This record looks at one T cell receptor beta chain sequence and its context. As yet, its antigen is unknown. The data originate from a study of OX40 agonist ivuxolimab in advanced cancers. About the research overall: With a range of 23 to 79, age averaged about 59 years, and approximately 83% were male. Three individuals attained partial responses, comprising one hepatocellular carcinoma case and two cutaneous melanoma cases.

TCRdb's table, derived via immunoSEQ multiplex PCR, lists solely in-frame clones and lacks some. The data show approximately 92,000 clones, about 96% seen once. The CDR3 covers 11 residues. Germline V CDR1 and CDR2: SNHLY, FYNNEI. Trimming took off 6 bases at V and 10 bases at J, with 10 bases between the two ends. Whole-study results and caveats: Doses of 0.1 to 3.0 mg/kg were accompanied by clonal expansion of CD4+ and CD8+ blood T cells by week 6.

The input for sequencing was CD4+ or CD8+ T cells sorted from blood, taken in a trial of the OX40 agonist ivuxolimab. The gene calls are TRBV2 and TRBJ2-1; D is ambiguous. The sequence derives from an adult with an advanced solid tumor such as melanoma, head and neck, liver or kidney cancer. The CDR3 sequence: CASREQLEQFF. CDR3 bases: TGTGCCAGCAGGGAGCAACTCGAGCAGTTCTTC. Combining the CDR3 with reference TRBV2 and TRBJ2-1 gives the whole variable domain EPEVTQTPSHQVTQMGQEVILRCVPISNHLYFYWYRQILGQKVEFLVSFYNNEISEKSEIFDDQFSVERPDGSNFTLKIRSTKLEDSAMYFCASREQLEQFFGPGTRLTVL.